A selection of T cell receptor beta chains follows, all from one sample in a study of OX40 agonist ivuxolimab in advanced cancers. The repertoire was sequenced with immunoSEQ multiplex PCR; TCRdb's copy has only in-frame clones and lacks some. The sample contains tens of thousands of clones, about 82% of which appear only once. The sample consisted of CD4+ or CD8+ T cells sorted from blood, taken in a trial of the OX40 agonist ivuxolimab. Receptors originate from an adult with an advanced solid tumor such as melanoma, head and neck, liver or kidney cancer. CDR3s include the opening cysteine and the closing phenylalanine or tryptophan. D genes are given only for firm matches. Size is omitted from some rows. Given values are once, few, many or a class for expanded clones.

TGTGCCAGCAGAAGCGGACAGAACTATGGCTACACCTTC,CASRSGQNYGYTF,TRBV4-2,-,TRBJ1-2,-
TGCGCCAGCAGCCAAGATTTTGAAGGGGACAATGAGCAGTTCTTC,CASSQDFEGDNEQFF,TRBV4-3,-,TRBJ2-1,once
TGTGCCAGCACAGATCCGGGGGATTTGAGCTACACCTTC,CASTDPGDLSYTF,TRBV28,-,TRBJ1-2,-
TGTGCCAGCAGTCTAAGCCCGGGACTAGCGGGGTTATACAATGAGCAGTTCTTC,CASSLSPGLAGLYNEQFF,TRBV27,TRBD2,TRBJ2-1,-
TGTGCCAGCAGCTTCACCGGGACGAGCTACGAGCAGTACTTC,CASSFTGTSYEQYF,TRBV7-9,-,TRBJ2-7,-
TGCGCCAGCAGCCAACAGGGGGCTAATGAAAAACTGTTTTTT,CASSQQGANEKLFF,TRBV4-1,TRBD1,TRBJ1-4,once
TGTGCCAGCAGCACAGGGGGTATTAACTATGGCTACACCTTC,CASSTGGINYGYTF,TRBV6-5,TRBD1,TRBJ1-2,-
TGTGCCAGCAGCTCCGCGGGACTAGCGGGACGTCCCCCAGTCGATGAGCAGTTCTTC,CASSSAGLAGRPPVDEQFF,TRBV7-9,TRBD2,TRBJ2-1,-
TGTGCCAGCAGCTTGGGGGGGTCCTACAATGAGCAGTTCTTC,CASSLGGSYNEQFF,TRBV11-2,TRBD2,TRBJ2-1,-
TGTGCCAGCAGCTTAGGTGGGCACGTTCAGATTTACTTC,CASSLGGHVQIYF,TRBV7-9,-,TRBJ2-5,-
TGTGCCAGCAGCGGACAGCGGGGGGTAAACAATGAGCAGTTCTTC,CASSGQRGVNNEQFF,TRBV9,TRBD2,TRBJ2-1,once
TGTGCCAGCATTCAATCCGGGACAGGGGGCTTATACTATGGCTACACCTTC,CASIQSGTGGLYYGYTF,TRBV5-5,TRBD1,TRBJ1-2,-
TGTGCCAGCAGCCAAGATATGAATCAGCCCCAGCATTTT,CASSQDMNQPQHF,TRBV4-2,-,TRBJ1-5,few
TGTGCCAGCAACAACGGGGCCGGCTATGGCTACACCTTC,CASNNGAGYGYTF,TRBV6-5,-,TRBJ1-2,-
TGCGCCAGCAGCCAAGATTCAGCTTCGTCCCGGGTTAAACTGTTTTTT,CASSQDSASSRVKLFF,TRBV4-3,-,TRBJ1-4,-